The 7 T cell receptor beta chains below all came from one sample that was sequenced in a study of cytomegalovirus exposure and HLA in healthy donors. 13 Jbeta primers and 60 Vbeta primers were used for the PCR. Sequenced by immunoSEQ multiplex PCR; TCRdb stores in-frame clones only, minus some. The sample holds some 140,000 clones, over 60% seen once. The sample was PBMCs. The receptor source for this set is a male donor in good health and CMV-seropositive.

The rearrangement joins TRBV5-4 to TRBJ1-1; 7 bases fit TRBD1. Per germline, CDR1 SGHNT and CDR2 YYREEE (reference sequence). J was trimmed by 5 bases and V by 2 bases; bases with no gene match: 6. The CDR3 is made up of 14 amino acids. Here the CDR3 reads CASSLQGRLTEAFF. The DNA of the CDR3 is TGTGCCAGCAGCTTACAGGGGAGGTTAACTGAAGCTTTCTTT. Full variable domain (missing parts from reference TRBV5-4 and TRBJ1-1): ETGVTQSPTHLIKTRGQQVTLRCSSQSGHNTVSWYQQALGQGPQFIFQYYREEENGRGNFPPRFSGLQFPNYSSELNVNALELDDSALYLCASSLQGRLTEAFFGQGTRLTVV.

The chain combines TRBV7-6 with TRBJ2-7; D possibly corresponds to TRBD1 (5 bases). This CDR3 is 12 amino acids long. Germline CDR1 is SGHVS and CDR2 is FNYEAQ. V gave up 5 bases and J gave up 5 bases, with 10 bases separating them. The CDR3 region is CASSPDTHEQYF. CDR3 DNA: TGTGCCAGCAGCCCGGACACCCACGAGCAGTACTTC.

J is TRBJ2-3 and V is TRBV5-1, with D possibly TRBD2 on 6 matching bases. The germline V and J ends were trimmed by 0 bases and 2 bases, with 16 bases remaining between them. Per the germline V gene, CDR1 is SGHRS and CDR2 is YFSETQ. There are 17 residues in the CDR3. CDR3 nucleotide sequence: TGCGCCAGCAGCTTGGATTCGCGCGGGATTGTCACAGATACGCAGTATTTT. As protein: CASSLDSRGIVTDTQYF. Filled out from reference TRBV5-1 and TRBJ2-3, the complete variable domain reads KAGVTQTPRYLIKTRGQQVTLSCSPISGHRSVSWYQQTPGQGLQFLFEYFSETQRNKGNFPGRFSGRQFSNSRSEMNVSTLELGDSALYLCASSLDSRGIVTDTQYFGPGTRLTVL.

This clone has a single count. The genes are TRBV6-6 and TRBJ1-5; tentative D call: TRBD1 (5 bases). Per the germline V gene, CDR1 is MNHNY and CDR2 is SVGAGI (reference sequence). V was trimmed by 8 bases and J by 7 bases, leaving 6 bases between them. CDR3 length: 10 amino acids. CDR3 nucleotide sequence: TGTGCCAGCGGGGGGCAGCCCCAGCATTTT. Encoded protein: CASGGQPQHF.

This chain connects TRBV18 to TRBJ2-7, with 11 positions matching TRBD1. V lost 2 bases, J lost 5 bases, and 2 bases stayed unmatched. Germline V lookup: CDR1 KGHSH, CDR2 LQKENI. The CDR3 consists of 14 residues. The CDR3 region has the DNA TGTGCCAGCTCACCATGGGACAGGGGGGACGAGCAGTACTTC. Translating it yields CASSPWDRGDEQYF. The full variable domain, completed using reference TRBV18 and TRBJ2-7, is NAGVMQNPRHLVRRRGQEARLRCSPMKGHSHVYWYRQLPEEGLKFMVYLQKENIIDESGMPKERFSAEFPKEGPSILRIQQVVRGDSAAYFCASSPWDRGDEQYFGPGTRLTVT.

The J gene is TRBJ1-1, the V gene TRBV15, with unresolved D. V was trimmed by 3 bases and J by 0 bases, leaving 8 bases between them. Per the germline V gene, CDR1 is LNHNV and CDR2 is YYDKDF (reference sequence). The length of the CDR3 is 14 residues. DNA of the CDR3: TGTGCCACCAGCAGCGGTTTGGTGAACACTGAAGCTTTCTTT. Its protein is CATSSGLVNTEAFF.

The rearrangement joins TRBV2 to TRBJ2-5, with a weak D call TRBD1 (7 bases). The CDR3 contains 19 residues. The germline V gene has CDR1 SNHLY and CDR2 FYNNEI. The V gene lost 7 bases and the J gene lost 4 bases, with 31 bases spanning the gap. The CDR3 DNA sequence: TGTGCCAGCACTGTCGAAAGGCAGGGGGGCGACGGTTGGGTAGAGACCCAGTACTTC. As protein: CASTVERQGGDGWVETQYF.